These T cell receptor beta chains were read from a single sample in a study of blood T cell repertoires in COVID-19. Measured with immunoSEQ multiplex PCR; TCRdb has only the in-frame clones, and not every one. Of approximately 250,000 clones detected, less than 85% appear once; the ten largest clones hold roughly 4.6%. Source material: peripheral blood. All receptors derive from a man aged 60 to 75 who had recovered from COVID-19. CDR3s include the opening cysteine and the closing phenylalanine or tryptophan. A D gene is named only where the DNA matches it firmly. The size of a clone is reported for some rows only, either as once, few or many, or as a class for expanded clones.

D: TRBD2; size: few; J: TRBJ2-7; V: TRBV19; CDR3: CASSIGRGAGGSYEQYF; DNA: TGTGCCAGTAGTATAGGCCGGGGAGCGGGAGGCTCATACGAGCAGTACTTC
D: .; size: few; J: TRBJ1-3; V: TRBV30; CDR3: CAWSVGGSGNTIYF; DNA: TGTGCCTGGAGTGTGGGGGGCTCTGGAAACACCATATATTTT
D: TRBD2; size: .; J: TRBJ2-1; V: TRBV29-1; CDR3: CSVEGRTSYNEQFF; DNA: TGCAGCGTTGAAGGGAGGACTAGCTACAATGAGCAGTTCTTC
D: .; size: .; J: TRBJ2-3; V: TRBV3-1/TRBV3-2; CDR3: CASSQDSGSNTDTQYF; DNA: TGTGCCAGCAGCCAAGATTCGGGGTCGAACACAGATACGCAGTATTTT
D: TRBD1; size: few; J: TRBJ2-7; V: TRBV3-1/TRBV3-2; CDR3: CASSQGGDRSYEQYF; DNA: TGTGCCAGCAGCCAAGGAGGGGACAGGTCCTACGAGCAGTACTTC
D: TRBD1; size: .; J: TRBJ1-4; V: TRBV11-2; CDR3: CASSSQTGVNEKLFF; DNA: TGTGCCAGCAGCTCCCAGACAGGGGTTAATGAAAAACTGTTTTTT
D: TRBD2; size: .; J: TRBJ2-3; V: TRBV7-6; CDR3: CASSTSGGAAMRGTQYF; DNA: TGTGCCAGCAGCACTAGCGGGGGCGCCGCTATGAGAGGTACGCAGTATTTT
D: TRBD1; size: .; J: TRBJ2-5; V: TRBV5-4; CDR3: CASSLFSVGTGGTQYF; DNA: TGTGCCAGCAGCTTGTTCTCTGTGGGGACAGGAGGGACCCAGTACTTC
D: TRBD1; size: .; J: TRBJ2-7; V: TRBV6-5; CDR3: CASSYGQGVVSYEQYF; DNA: TGTGCCAGCAGTTACGGGCAGGGGGTTGTATCCTACGAGCAGTACTTC
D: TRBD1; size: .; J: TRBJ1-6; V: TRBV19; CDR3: CASSTADRVLRSPLHF; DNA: TGTGCCAGTAGTACGGCGGACAGGGTATTGAGATCACCCCTCCACTTT
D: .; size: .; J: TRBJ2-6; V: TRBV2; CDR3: CASSNTGMGTTSGANVLTF; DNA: TGTGCCAGCAGTAATACAGGGATGGGAACCACCTCTGGGGCCAACGTCCTGACTTTC
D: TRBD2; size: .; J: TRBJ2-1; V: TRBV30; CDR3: CAWSGMTGGSSYNEQFF; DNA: TGTGCCTGGAGTGGTATGACGGGAGGTTCCTCCTACAATGAGCAGTTCTTC
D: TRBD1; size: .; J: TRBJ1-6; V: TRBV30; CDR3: CAWNTGTGNSPLHF; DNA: TGTGCCTGGAATACCGGGACAGGGAATTCACCCCTCCACTTT
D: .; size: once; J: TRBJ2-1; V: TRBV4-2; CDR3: CASSQDGWAAQGEQFF; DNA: TGTGCCAGCAGCCAAGATGGATGGGCGGCGCAGGGGGAGCAGTTCTTC
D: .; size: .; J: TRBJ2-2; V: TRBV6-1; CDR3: CASSEPGLAGELFF; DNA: TGTGCCAGCAGTGAACCGGGTCTTGCCGGGGAGCTGTTTTTT
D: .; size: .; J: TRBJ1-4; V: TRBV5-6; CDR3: CASRRTGQGNEKLFF; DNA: TGTGCCAGCAGACGTACTGGGCAGGGTAATGAAAAACTGTTTTTT